These T cell receptor beta chains were read from a single sample in a study of cytomegalovirus exposure and HLA in healthy donors. Using immunoSEQ multiplex PCR, the repertoire was profiled, and TCRdb retains in-frame clones only, with some absent. The table shows about 130,000 clones, with around 85% occurring only once. The specimen sequenced was PBMCs. These receptors were collected from a man aged 18 to 29 in good health and CMV-seropositive. Each CDR3 is given with its conserved first and last residue. D genes are given only for firm matches. Not every row has a clone size; where given, it reads once, few, many or a size class.

>TRBJ1-2|TRBV5-1|NA|NA
CASSPRLSDDYGYTF
TGCGCCAGCAGCCCCCGACTAAGCGATGACTATGGCTACACCTTC
>TRBJ2-3|TRBV9|few|TRBD2
CASSVADLGGTDTQYF
TGTGCCAGCAGCGTAGCTGACTTGGGGGGGACAGATACGCAGTATTTT
>TRBJ2-2|TRBV4-2|NA|TRBD1
CASTRDREDTGELFF
TGTGCCAGCACCAGGGACAGGGAGGACACCGGGGAGCTGTTTTTT
>TRBJ2-7|TRBV6-6|NA|TRBD2
CASSYTGGDLEQYF
TGTGCCAGCAGTTACACGGGAGGGGATCTGGAGCAGTACTTC
>TRBJ2-5|TRBV2|NA|NA
CASSEIVGEETQYF
TGTGCCAGCAGTGAAATAGTAGGGGAAGAGACCCAGTACTTC
>TRBJ1-1|TRBV29-1|many|NA
CSVLLQGRNTEAFF
TGCAGCGTTTTGCTGCAGGGTAGGAACACTGAAGCTTTCTTT
>TRBJ1-1|TRBV6-5|NA|NA
CASSYGGTNTEAFF
TGTGCCAGCAGTTACGGCGGGACGAACACTGAAGCTTTCTTT
>TRBJ2-2|TRBV19|few|NA
CASRRDKITGELFF
TGTGCCAGTAGACGTGACAAGATAACCGGGGAGCTGTTTTTT
>TRBJ2-6|TRBV27|NA|NA
CASSPNPQKPRSGANVLTF
TGTGCCAGCAGTCCGAACCCACAGAAACCTCGCTCTGGGGCCAACGTCCTGACTTTC
>TRBJ2-5|TRBV7-2|NA|TRBD2
CASSLLGTSVLQETQYF
TGTGCCAGCAGCCTTTTAGGGACTAGCGTACTCCAAGAGACCCAGTACTTC
>TRBJ1-2|TRBV9|NA|NA
CASSERGAIPGSYTF
TGTGCCAGCAGCGAACGTGGGGCAATCCCAGGGAGCTACACCTTC
>TRBJ1-4|TRBV4-3|NA|TRBD1
CASSPWTGGAANEKLFF
TGCGCCAGCAGCCCCTGGACAGGGGGCGCCGCTAATGAAAAACTGTTTTTT
>TRBJ1-2|TRBV5-1|NA|NA
CASSVGLRGGSYGYTF
TGCGCCAGCAGCGTTGGCCTTCGCGGGGGGTCCTATGGCTACACCTTC
>TRBJ1-5|TRBV7-6|NA|NA
CASSSGGLGSQPQHF
TGTGCCAGCAGCTCGGGAGGGTTGGGCAGCCAGCCCCAGCATTTT
>TRBJ2-1|TRBV27|NA|TRBD2
CASSSTGLAGGFSSYNEQFF
TGTGCCAGCAGTTCTACGGGACTAGCGGGGGGTTTTAGCTCCTACAATGAGCAGTTCTTC
>TRBJ1-1|TRBV4-3|NA|TRBD1
CASSQYIARQGMDTEAFF
TGCGCCAGCAGCCAATACATAGCCCGACAGGGGATGGACACTGAAGCTTTCTTT
>TRBJ2-5|TRBV5-4|NA|NA
CASSLRRGQETQYF
TGTGCCAGCAGCTTAAGAAGGGGCCAAGAGACCCAGTACTTC
>TRBJ1-1|TRBV2|NA|NA
CASTARGDTEAFF
TGTGCCAGCACCGCCAGGGGTGACACTGAAGCTTTCTTT
>TRBJ2-5|TRBV14|NA|TRBD2
CASSQVLGREETQYF
TGTGCCAGCAGCCAAGTTCTGGGGAGGGAAGAGACCCAGTACTTC
>TRBJ2-5|TRBV30|NA|NA
CAWSTRGTDKETQYF
TGTGCCTGGAGTACCCGGGGGACCGACAAAGAGACCCAGTACTTC
>TRBJ1-1|TRBV6-1|NA|TRBD1
CASSRTGWNTEAFF
TGTGCCAGCAGTCGGACAGGGTGGAACACTGAAGCTTTCTTT
>TRBJ1-2|TRBV5-4|NA|NA
CASSLEGVLDEYGYTF
TGTGCCAGCAGCTTGGAGGGGGTTTTGGATGAATATGGCTACACCTTC
>TRBJ2-6|TRBV7-9|once|NA
CASSLAHQSGANVLTF
TGTGCCAGCAGCTTAGCACACCAATCTGGGGCCAACGTCCTGACTTTC
>TRBJ2-2|TRBV30|NA|NA
CAWRVPTGTGELFF
TGTGCCTGGAGGGTACCTACCGGCACCGGGGAGCTGTTTTTT
>TRBJ2-5|TRBV2|NA|TRBD2
CASSGAAGGAKTQYF
TGTGCCAGCAGTGGCGCGGCGGGGGGGGCTAAGACCCAGTACTTC
>TRBJ2-7|TRBV18|once|TRBD1
CASSPKTGSYEQYF
TGTGCCAGCTCACCCAAGACAGGGTCCTACGAGCAGTACTTC
>TRBJ1-1|TRBV5-1|NA|NA
CASSLNRQNTEAFF
TGCGCCAGCAGCTTGAACCGACAGAACACTGAAGCTTTCTTT
>TRBJ2-7|TRBV6-1|NA|NA
CASGPDPRGSEQYF
TGTGCCAGCGGGCCGGACCCTAGGGGTTCCGAGCAGTACTTC
>TRBJ2-7|TRBV4-1|NA|NA
CASSQPAGGEQYF
TGCGCCAGCAGCCAACCCGCCGGGGGAGAGCAGTACTTC
>TRBJ2-3|TRBV25-1|NA|NA
CASTPSGVRADTQYF
TGTGCCAGCACCCCTTCGGGGGTCAGGGCAGATACGCAGTATTTT
>TRBJ2-6|TRBV2|NA|TRBD2
CASTVGGSGANVLTF
TGTGCCAGCACCGTCGGGGGGTCTGGGGCCAACGTCCTGACTTTC
>TRBJ1-2|TRBV10-3|NA|NA
CATGGPSSYTF
TGTGCTACCGGGGGGCCTTCTAGCTACACCTTC
>TRBJ2-1|TRBV5-1|NA|NA
CASSLISNRNEQFF
TGCGCCAGCAGCTTGATTAGTAACAGGAATGAGCAGTTCTTC
>TRBJ2-7|TRBV2|NA|TRBD2
CASSDQRTSDSYEQYF
TGTGCCAGCAGTGATCAGAGGACTAGCGACTCCTACGAGCAGTACTTC
>TRBJ2-1|TRBV9|NA|TRBD1
CASSVDGQGYNEQFF
TGTGCCAGCAGCGTAGATGGACAGGGATACAATGAGCAGTTCTTC
>TRBJ2-7|TRBV6-6|NA|NA
CASKQPSSYEQYF
TGTGCCAGCAAACAGCCGAGCTCCTACGAGCAGTACTTC
>TRBJ1-1|TRBV5-4|NA|NA
CASSPIHKNTEAFF
TGTGCCAGCAGCCCGATTCACAAGAACACTGAAGCTTTCTTT
>TRBJ2-1|TRBV19|NA|TRBD2
CASSNRLAGGTTSYNEQFF
TGTGCCAGTAGCAATAGACTAGCGGGAGGGACTACCTCCTACAATGAGCAGTTCTTC
>TRBJ2-7|TRBV5-1|NA|TRBD1
CASSKGQNLYEQYF
TGCGCCAGCAGCAAGGGACAGAACCTCTACGAGCAGTACTTC
>TRBJ2-3|TRBV29-1|NA|NA
CSVGRRSDTQYF
TGCAGCGTTGGTCGGCGGAGTGATACGCAGTATTTT
>TRBJ1-3|TRBV19|NA|NA
CASSTRGNSGNTIYF
TGTGCCAGTAGTACCAGGGGAAACTCTGGAAACACCATATATTTT
>TRBJ1-5|TRBV19|NA|TRBD1
CASSLDRMNQPQHF
TGTGCCAGTAGCCTGGACAGGATGAATCAGCCCCAGCATTTT
>TRBJ1-1|TRBV2|NA|NA
CASSEGSGTEAFF
TGTGCCAGCAGTGAAGGCAGTGGCACTGAAGCTTTCTTT
>TRBJ1-2|TRBV7-9|NA|NA
CASSLSSYGYTF
TGTGCCAGCAGCTTATCGAGCTATGGCTACACCTTC
>TRBJ2-1|TRBV25-1|few|NA
CASTPRGTNNEQFF
TGTGCCAGCACCCCGAGGGGGACAAACAATGAGCAGTTCTTC
>TRBJ2-7|TRBV25-1|NA|NA
CASSDTADSYEQYF
TGTGCCAGCAGTGATACAGCCGACTCCTACGAGCAGTACTTC
>TRBJ1-1|TRBV5-4|NA|NA
CASSLPSRDTEAFF
TGTGCCAGCAGCTTGCCATCCAGGGACACTGAAGCTTTCTTT
>TRBJ1-2|TRBV7-9|NA|TRBD1
CASSSDRGLNHGYTF
TGTGCCAGCAGCTCAGACAGGGGGCTGAACCATGGCTACACCTTC
>TRBJ2-7|TRBV9|NA|TRBD1
CASSPGQGASYEQYF
TGTGCCAGCAGCCCGGGACAGGGGGCCTCCTACGAGCAGTACTTC
>TRBJ1-3|TRBV7-9|NA|NA
CASSLPRYSGNTIYF
TGTGCCAGCAGCCTACCACGATACTCTGGAAACACCATATATTTT
>TRBJ1-1|TRBV5-8|NA|NA
CASSFRGTEAFF
TGTGCCAGCAGCTTTCGGGGCACTGAAGCTTTCTTT
>TRBJ1-5|TRBV6-5|NA|TRBD1
CASSYGTGQPQHF
TGTGCCAGCAGTTATGGGACAGGTCAGCCCCAGCATTTT
>TRBJ1-5|TRBV6-5|NA|TRBD1
CASSAQGAVQPQHF
TGTGCCAGCAGCGCACAGGGGGCAGTTCAGCCCCAGCATTTT
>TRBJ2-2|TRBV21-1|NA|NA
CASSKEFNRGASDTGELFF
TGTGCCAGCAGCAAAGAGTTCAACCGGGGGGCTTCAGACACCGGGGAGCTGTTTTTT
>TRBJ2-2|TRBV6-6|NA|NA
CASSSRTQFNTGELFF
TGTGCCAGCAGTTCCCGTACCCAGTTTAACACCGGGGAGCTGTTTTTT
>TRBJ1-2|TRBV6-5|few|TRBD1
CASSYDRAYGYTF
TGTGCCAGCAGTTACGACAGGGCGTATGGCTACACCTTC
>TRBJ1-1|TRBV7-2|NA|TRBD1
CASSFTGGSFNTEAFF
TGTGCCAGCAGCTTTACAGGGGGGAGTTTTAACACTGAAGCTTTCTTT
>TRBJ1-5|TRBV19|NA|TRBD1
CASRTGTGNSNQPQHF
TGTGCCAGTAGAACCGGGACAGGGAATAGCAATCAGCCCCAGCATTTT
>TRBJ2-7|TRBV5-6|few|TRBD2
CASSLSYRTSGRLEQYF
TGTGCCAGCAGCTTGTCCTATAGGACTAGCGGGAGACTCGAGCAGTACTTC